This T cell receptor (beta chain) was sequenced in a study of blood T cell repertoires in COVID-19. On the study more broadly: PBMCs, B-cell-depleted T cells, or T cells were the source of the cDNA or gDNA that made up the material.

Per the germline V gene, CDR1 is SGHRS and CDR2 is YFSETQ. This CDR3 is built from 14 residues. V was cut by 1 base and J by 0 bases, with 5 bases left in between. Original data processing: The assay estimated nucleated cells by amplifying reference gene primers. Repertoires were generated with immunoSEQ multiplex PCR, while TCRdb's copy carries only in-frame clones and drops some. The V and J calls and clone size come from that table; D and trimming were worked out from the DNA. This table has 250,000 to 300,000 clones, 65% to 90% appearing once. Sequenced input: PBMCs or T cells enriched from blood (not recorded which). The source is a man in his late teens or twenties who had recovered from COVID-19. The chain has TRBV5-1 and TRBJ1-3, with D unclear. CDR3 nucleotide sequence: TGCGCCAGCAGCTTGCCAGACTCTGGAAACACCATATATTTT. It yields the protein CASSLPDSGNTIYF. Full variable domain (outside the CDR3, taken from reference TRBV5-1 and TRBJ1-3): KAGVTQTPRYLIKTRGQQVTLSCSPISGHRSVSWYQQTPGQGLQFLFEYFSETQRNKGNFPGRFSGRQFSNSRSEMNVSTLELGDSALYLCASSLPDSGNTIYFGEGSWLTVV.